This T cell receptor (beta chain) is drawn from a study of a mutant IDH1 vaccine in newly diagnosed glioma (dated by TCRdb to the early 2020s). Background for the entire study: Vaccination was initiated 4-6 weeks after radiotherapy alone, or concurrently with temozolomide cycles in the chemotherapy-containing groups. The approximately 30 treated patients were 62.5% male and approximately 40% female, with a mean age of approximately 40 years. Prior to enrollment, standard therapy consisting of radiotherapy alone, temozolomide alone, or radiochemotherapy with temozolomide had been administered to patients, with the combination being received by most patients. The week-35 safety follow-up was designated visit V12, and the week-47 end of study was designated visit V13. Peripheral blood was collected at six visits: V03 (baseline), V05, V07, V10, V12 and V13. For exploratory analyses, fewer than 30 treated patients had longitudinal TCRB deep sequencing done wherever samples were available. Broad study findings and their caveats: Changes in the top peripheral T cell clonotypes picked up by TCRB sequencing did not appear to be linked to pseudoprogression. Across multiple MHC alleles, vaccine-induced immune responses were seen in nearly 95% of patients. The authors noted that analyses of patient blood samples could not be reproduced because of sample limitations. PBMC samples for TCRB deep sequencing were selected based on availability.

The intended sense of this specimen's time point label: week 35, safety follow-up. Each vaccine dose, consisting of 300 ug of a 20-mer mutant IDH1 peptide in Montanide, was administered subcutaneously with topical imiquimod. Patients received eight vaccinations in weeks 1, 3, 5, 7, 11, 15, 19 and 23, corresponding to visits V03 through V10. Newly diagnosed WHO grade 3 or 4 IDH1-mutant astrocytomas showing loss of nuclear ATRX were present in the donors. The samples were drawn from NOA16, a multicentre, single-arm, open-label phase I trial in Germany that tested a mutant IDH1 peptide vaccine in humans for the first time. Genomic DNA for TCRB sequencing was isolated from EDTA blood with the DNeasy Blood and Tissue Kit. On this clone itself: Its antigen has not been determined. Base-call qualities are not available, and no considerably larger clone is one nucleotide away.

The library was made by the immunoSEQ multiplex PCR assay. Rearranged TCR beta chain sequences were amplified using the hsTCRB Kit according to the manufacturer's protocol. An Illumina MiSeq was used to sequence the TCRB libraries. From the authors' description of their analysis: Demultiplexing, trimming and gene mapping were performed with the kit vendor's proprietary platform. The source is immuneACCESS, and TCRdb retained only in-frame sequences with V and J called. Part of the clones is not carried over; for the studies checked, unresolved V genes explain less than half of this, and the remainder is unexplained. The DNA gave D and trimming, while V, J and clone size come from that table. Here the sample has about 74,000 clones; approximately 86% occur a single time. The top ten hold approximately 2% of the sample. The specimen comprised PBMCs, sampled from a glioma patient whose treatment included an IDH1 peptide vaccine. This receptor was taken from a man aged 25-40 years with glioma.

The sequenced DNA: TGTGCCAGCAGCGTAGCGGAGGGGGTATCCTCCTGGGCCAACGTCCTGACTTTC. It translates as CASSVAEGVSSWANVLTF. The chain couples TRBV9 to TRBJ2-6; the D call is tentative, TRBD1 or TRBD2, as each matches 6 bases. CDR1 SGDLS and CDR2 YYNGEE are derived from the germline V gene. V sheds 0 bases and J sheds 5 bases, leaving 18 bases between their ends. Spanning cysteine to phenylalanine, the CDR3 consists of 18 amino acids. Only the CDR3 DNA stays, 54 bases, in frame from base 1.